Sequencing of this T cell receptor beta chain was carried out in a study of human T cells and chemical hapten exposure. As for the study in general: How much TCR each sample yielded varied, mostly because pooled library volumes differed slightly.

This clonotype was picked up a small number of times. Antigen unknown. Germline V CDR1 and CDR2: MNHNY, SVGAGI (reference sequence). This CDR3 contains 13 residues. V was pared by 2 bases and J by 5 bases, with 6 bases between. Time point in this sample: pre-sensitization, week 0. The treatment here: therapeutic diphenylcyclopropenone sensitization with weekly scalp DPC. What the library attached to individual cDNA molecules were unique molecular identifiers. Each CDR3 protein is one row after TCRdb ran MiXCR on the RACE reads. The data show 40,000 to 50,000 distinct CDR3 sequences, around 12% seen once. Study-level results: Alopecia was present in the donors, so their immune response may differ from healthy people's.

The sample here was whole blood, taken in connection with sensitization to the hapten diphenylcyclopropenone (DPC). The clonotype originates from a woman aged 30 to 39 with alopecia areata. Some clones in this sample may be carry-over from other donors' samples. The genes are TRBV6-6 and TRBJ1-4; D is ambiguous. The CDR3 protein is CASSYQTNEKLFF. CDR3 coding DNA: TGTGCCAGCAGTTACCAAACGAATGAAAAACTGTTTTTT.